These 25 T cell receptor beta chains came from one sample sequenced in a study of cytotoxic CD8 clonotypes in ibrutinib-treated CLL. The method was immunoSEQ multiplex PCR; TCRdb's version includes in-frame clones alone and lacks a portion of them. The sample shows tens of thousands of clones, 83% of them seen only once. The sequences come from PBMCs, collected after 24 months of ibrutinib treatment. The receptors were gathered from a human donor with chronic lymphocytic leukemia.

CDR3 amino acids: CAIGRDSTDTQYF. CDR3 sequence (DNA): TGTGCCATCGGGCGCGACAGCACAGATACGCAGTATTTT. This sequence joins TRBV10-3 and TRBJ2-3; unclear D gene. Germline CDR1 reads ENHRY; CDR2 reads SYGVKD. Trimming removed 8 bases from V and 0 bases from J, with 9 bases in between. This CDR3 has 13 amino acids.

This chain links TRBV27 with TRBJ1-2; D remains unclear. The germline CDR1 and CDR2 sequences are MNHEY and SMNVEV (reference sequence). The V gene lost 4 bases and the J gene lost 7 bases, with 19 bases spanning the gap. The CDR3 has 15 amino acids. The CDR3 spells CASSSQRTGDPGYTF. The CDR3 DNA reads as TGTGCCAGCAGTTCACAACGGACGGGTGATCCTGGCTACACCTTC.

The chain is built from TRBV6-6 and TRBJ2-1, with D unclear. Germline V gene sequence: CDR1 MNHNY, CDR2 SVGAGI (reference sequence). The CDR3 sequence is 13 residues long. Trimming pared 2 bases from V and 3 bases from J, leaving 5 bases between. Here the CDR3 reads CASSYGFYNEQFF. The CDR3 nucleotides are TGTGCCAGCAGTTACGGCTTCTACAATGAGCAGTTCTTC.

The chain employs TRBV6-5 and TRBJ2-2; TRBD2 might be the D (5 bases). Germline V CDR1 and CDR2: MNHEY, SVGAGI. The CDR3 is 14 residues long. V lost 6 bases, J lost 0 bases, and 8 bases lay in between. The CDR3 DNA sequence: TGTGCCAGCAGCCTAGCCTCGAACACCGGGGAGCTGTTTTTT. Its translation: CASSLASNTGELFF.

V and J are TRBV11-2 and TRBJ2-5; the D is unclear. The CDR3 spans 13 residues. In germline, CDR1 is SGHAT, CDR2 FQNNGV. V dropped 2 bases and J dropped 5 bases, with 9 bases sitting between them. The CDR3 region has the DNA TGTGCCAGCAGCTTAACTGAAGGGGAGACCCAGTACTTC. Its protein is CASSLTEGETQYF.

CDR3 sequence reads: CSASEEDTQYF. Written as DNA, the CDR3 is TGCAGTGCTAGTGAGGAGGATACGCAGTATTTT. The gene calls are TRBV20-1 and TRBJ2-3; D gene unclear. Trimming cost V 3 bases and J 6 bases, with 7 bases left between them. The CDR3 runs 11 residues. The germline CDR1 and CDR2 sequences are DFQATT and SNEGSKA (reference sequence).

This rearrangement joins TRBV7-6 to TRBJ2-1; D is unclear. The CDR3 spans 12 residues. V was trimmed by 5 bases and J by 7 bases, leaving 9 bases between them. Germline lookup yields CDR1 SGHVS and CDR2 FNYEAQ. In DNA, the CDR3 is TGTGCCAGCAGCGTTAGAGTGAATGAGCAGTTCTTC. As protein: CASSVRVNEQFF. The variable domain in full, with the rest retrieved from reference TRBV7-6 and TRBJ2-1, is GAGVSQSPRYKVTKRGQDVALRCDPISGHVSLYWYRQALGQGPEFLTYFNYEAQQDKSGLPNDRFSAERPEGSISTLTIQRTEQRDSAMYRCASSVRVNEQFFGPGTRLTVL.

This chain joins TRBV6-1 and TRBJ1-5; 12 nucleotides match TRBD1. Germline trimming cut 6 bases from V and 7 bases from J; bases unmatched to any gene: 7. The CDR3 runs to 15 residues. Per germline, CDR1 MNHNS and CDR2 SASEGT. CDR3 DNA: TGTGCCAGCAGAACCGGGACAGGGGGCGGCCAGCCCCAGCATTTT. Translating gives CASRTGTGGGQPQHF.

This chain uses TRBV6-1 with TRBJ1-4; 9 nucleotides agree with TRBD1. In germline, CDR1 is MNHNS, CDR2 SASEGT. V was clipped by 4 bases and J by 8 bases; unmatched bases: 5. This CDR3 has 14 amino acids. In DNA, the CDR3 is TGTGCCAGCAGTGCGGGACAGGGTGGCGAAAAACTGTTTTTT. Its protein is CASSAGQGGEKLFF.

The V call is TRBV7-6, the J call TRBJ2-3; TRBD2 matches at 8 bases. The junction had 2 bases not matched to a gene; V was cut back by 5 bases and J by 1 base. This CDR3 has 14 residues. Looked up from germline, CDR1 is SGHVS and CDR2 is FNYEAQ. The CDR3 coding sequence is TGTGCCAGCAGCCCCGGGAGGGGCACAGATACGCAGTATTTT. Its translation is CASSPGRGTDTQYF. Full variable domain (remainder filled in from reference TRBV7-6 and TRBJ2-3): GAGVSQSPRYKVTKRGQDVALRCDPISGHVSLYWYRQALGQGPEFLTYFNYEAQQDKSGLPNDRFSAERPEGSISTLTIQRTEQRDSAMYRCASSPGRGTDTQYFGPGTRLTVL.

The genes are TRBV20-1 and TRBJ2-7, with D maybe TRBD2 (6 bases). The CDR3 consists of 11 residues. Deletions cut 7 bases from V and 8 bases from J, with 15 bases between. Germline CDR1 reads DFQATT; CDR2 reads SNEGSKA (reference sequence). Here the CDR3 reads CSGRMGGKQYF. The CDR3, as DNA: TGCAGTGGGAGGATGGGGGGAAAGCAGTACTTC.

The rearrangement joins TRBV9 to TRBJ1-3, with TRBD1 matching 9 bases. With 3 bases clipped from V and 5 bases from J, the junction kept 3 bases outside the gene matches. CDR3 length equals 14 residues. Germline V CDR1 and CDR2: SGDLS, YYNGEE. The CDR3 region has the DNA TGTGCCAGCAGCGAGGGACAGGGAAGAAACACCATATATTTT. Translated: CASSEGQGRNTIYF.

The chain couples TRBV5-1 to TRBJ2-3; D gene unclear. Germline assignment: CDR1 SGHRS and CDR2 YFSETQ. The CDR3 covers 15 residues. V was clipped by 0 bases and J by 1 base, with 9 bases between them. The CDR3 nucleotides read TGCGCCAGCAGCTTGGCCTATCCTCGCACAGATACGCAGTATTTT. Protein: CASSLAYPRTDTQYF.

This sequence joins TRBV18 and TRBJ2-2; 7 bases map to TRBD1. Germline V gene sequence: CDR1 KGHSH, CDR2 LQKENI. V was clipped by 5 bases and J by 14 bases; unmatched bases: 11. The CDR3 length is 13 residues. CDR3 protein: CASSSQGESRLFF. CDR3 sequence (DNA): TGTGCCAGCTCATCCCAGGGGGAGTCGCGCCTGTTTTTT.

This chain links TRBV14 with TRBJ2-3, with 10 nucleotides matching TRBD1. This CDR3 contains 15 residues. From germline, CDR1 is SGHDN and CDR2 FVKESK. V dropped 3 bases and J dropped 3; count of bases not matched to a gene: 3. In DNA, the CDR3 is TGTGCCAGCAGCCAGTGGACAGGGGGAACAGATACGCAGTATTTT. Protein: CASSQWTGGTDTQYF.

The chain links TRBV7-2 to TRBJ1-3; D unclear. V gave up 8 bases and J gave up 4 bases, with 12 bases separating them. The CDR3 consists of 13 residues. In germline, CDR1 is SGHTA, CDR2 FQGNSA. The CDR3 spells CASGGAVGNTIYF. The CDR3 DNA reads TGTGCCAGCGGTGGAGCAGTCGGAAACACCATATATTTT.

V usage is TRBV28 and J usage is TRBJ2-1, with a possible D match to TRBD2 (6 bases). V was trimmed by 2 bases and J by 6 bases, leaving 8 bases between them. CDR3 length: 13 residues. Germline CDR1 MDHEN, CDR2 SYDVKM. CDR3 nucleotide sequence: TGTGCCAGCAGTTTAATCGGGGGCAATGAGCAGTTCTTC. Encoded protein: CASSLIGGNEQFF. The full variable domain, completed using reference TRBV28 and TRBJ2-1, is DVKVTQSSRYLVKRTGEKVFLECVQDMDHENMFWYRQDPGLGLRLIYFSYDVKMKEKGDIPEGYSVSREKKERFSLILESASTNQTSMYLCASSLIGGNEQFFGPGTRLTVL.

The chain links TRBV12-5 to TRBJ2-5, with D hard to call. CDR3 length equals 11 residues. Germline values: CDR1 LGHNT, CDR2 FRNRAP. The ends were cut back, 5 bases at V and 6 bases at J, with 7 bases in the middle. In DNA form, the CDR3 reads TGTGCTAGTGGTCTCGGGCAGACCCAGTACTTC. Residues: CASGLGQTQYF.

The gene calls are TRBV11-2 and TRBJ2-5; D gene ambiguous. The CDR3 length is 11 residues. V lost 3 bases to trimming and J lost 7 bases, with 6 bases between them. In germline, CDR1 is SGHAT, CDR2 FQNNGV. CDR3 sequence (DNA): TGTGCCAGCAGCTTCATCGGGACCCAGTACTTC. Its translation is CASSFIGTQYF.

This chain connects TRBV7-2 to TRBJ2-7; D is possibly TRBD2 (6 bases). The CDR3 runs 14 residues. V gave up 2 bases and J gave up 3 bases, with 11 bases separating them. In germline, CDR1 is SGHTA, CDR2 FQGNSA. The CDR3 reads CASSLPPGDYEQYF. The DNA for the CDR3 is TGTGCCAGCAGCTTACCTCCGGGAGACTACGAGCAGTACTTC. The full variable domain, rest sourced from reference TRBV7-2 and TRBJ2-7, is GAGVSQSPSNKVTEKGKDVELRCDPISGHTALYWYRQSLGQGLEFLIYFQGNSAPDKSGLPSDRFSAERTGGSVSTLTIQRTQQEDSAVYLCASSLPPGDYEQYFGPGTRLTVT.

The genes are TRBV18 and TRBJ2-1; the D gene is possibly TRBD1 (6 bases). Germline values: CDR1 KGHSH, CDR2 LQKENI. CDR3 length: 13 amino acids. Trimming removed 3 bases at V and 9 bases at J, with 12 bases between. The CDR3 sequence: CASSPTPDSEQFF. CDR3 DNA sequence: TGTGCCAGCTCACCGACGCCGGACAGTGAGCAGTTCTTC.

This chain's CDR3 is CASSLAPSGTYNEQFF. CDR3 sequence (DNA): TGCGCCAGCAGCTTGGCCCCTAGCGGCACCTACAATGAGCAGTTCTTC. The rearrangement links TRBV5-1 to TRBJ2-1; 7 bases fit TRBD2. V dropped 0 bases and J dropped 2; count of bases not matched to a gene: 5. Germline assignment: CDR1 SGHRS and CDR2 YFSETQ. This CDR3 has 16 residues. Variable domain in full (rest from reference TRBV5-1 and TRBJ2-1): KAGVTQTPRYLIKTRGQQVTLSCSPISGHRSVSWYQQTPGQGLQFLFEYFSETQRNKGNFPGRFSGRQFSNSRSEMNVSTLELGDSALYLCASSLAPSGTYNEQFFGPGTRLTVL.

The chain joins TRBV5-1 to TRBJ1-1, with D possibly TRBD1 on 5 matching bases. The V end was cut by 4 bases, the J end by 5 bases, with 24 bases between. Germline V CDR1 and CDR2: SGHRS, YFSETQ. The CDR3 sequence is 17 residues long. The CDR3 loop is CASSGGVGALPETEAFF. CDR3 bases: TGCGCCAGCAGCGGGGGAGTAGGGGCCCTTCCCGAAACTGAAGCTTTCTTT. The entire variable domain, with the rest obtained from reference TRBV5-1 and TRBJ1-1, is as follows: KAGVTQTPRYLIKTRGQQVTLSCSPISGHRSVSWYQQTPGQGLQFLFEYFSETQRNKGNFPGRFSGRQFSNSRSEMNVSTLELGDSALYLCASSGGVGALPETEAFFGQGTRLTVV.

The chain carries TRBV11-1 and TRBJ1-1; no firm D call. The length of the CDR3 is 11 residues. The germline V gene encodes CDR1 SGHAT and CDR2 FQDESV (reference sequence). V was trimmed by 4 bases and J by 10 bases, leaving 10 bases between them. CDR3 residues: CASSSRAGAFF. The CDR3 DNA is TGTGCCAGCAGCTCTAGGGCGGGAGCTTTCTTT.

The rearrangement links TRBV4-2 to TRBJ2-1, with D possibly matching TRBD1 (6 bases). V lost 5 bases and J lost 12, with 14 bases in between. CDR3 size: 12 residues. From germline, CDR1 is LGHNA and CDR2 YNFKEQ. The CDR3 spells CASSETGLGQFF. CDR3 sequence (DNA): TGTGCCAGCAGCGAAACAGGGCTTGGGCAGTTCTTC.